This TCR beta chain was sequenced during a study of spatial heterogeneity in lung cancer. Study as a whole: Consistently, beta-chain sequences turned up in larger numbers than alpha-chain sequences did. Regarding the study as a whole: At tumor resection, ubiquitous expanded TCRs were detected in blood more often than later.

A remark on this clonotype: Its cognate antigen is unknown.

Time point defined: sample taken at primary tumor resection. Whole RNA, isolated from tumor, nontumor lung or frozen PBMC, was sequenced without prior sorting. Samples were donated by 72 untreated early-stage non-small cell lung cancer patients. The germline gives CDR1 LNHDA, CDR2 SQIVND (reference sequence). V was pared by 7 bases and J by 2 bases, with 14 bases between. The CDR3 runs to 14 residues. Via MiXCR, TCRdb re-called the 5' RACE reads, giving one row per CDR3 protein. This sample has more than 50,000 distinct CDR3 sequences, with roughly 7% found just once. The rearrangement joins TRBV19 to TRBJ1-2; tentatively, D is TRBD1 (6 bases). This specimen was PBMCs, taken at surgery. The receptor was derived from a female donor with early-stage non-small cell lung cancer. This CDR3 reads CASTPAGANYGYTF. The CDR3 nucleotides read TGTGCCAGTACTCCCGCGGGGGCCAACTATGGCTACACCTTC.